This T cell receptor (beta chain) was sequenced during a study of OX40 agonist ivuxolimab in advanced cancers. As for the study in general: In this cohort, patients received ivuxolimab, an agonistic anti-OX40 (CD134) antibody. General study findings and limits: Partial responders dosed at 0.1-3.0 mg/kg displayed clonal expansion ranking among the lowest. On average, CD8+ T cells had more expanded clones than CD4+.

Produced via immunoSEQ multiplex PCR; TCRdb's table is partial and in-frame only. The top ten hold around 2.6% of the sample, which has some 80,000 clones, under 90% seen once. A note on this clone: Its antigen remains unidentified.

The CDR3 covers 13 residues. V was shortened by 4 bases and J by 4 bases, with 7 bases between the two germline ends. Per the germline V gene, CDR1 is SGHNT and CDR2 is YENEEA. Sample: CD4+ or CD8+ T cells sorted from blood, taken in a trial of the OX40 agonist ivuxolimab. This TCR was recovered from an adult with an advanced solid tumor such as melanoma, head and neck, liver or kidney cancer. This chain connects TRBV11-3 to TRBJ2-2; D remains unclear. The CDR3 is CASSSDPTGELFF. For the CDR3, the DNA is TGTGCCAGCAGCTCTGACCCCACCGGGGAGCTGTTTTTT.